The 13 T cell receptor beta chains given below trace back to one sample, sequenced in a study of preoperative IRX-2 immunotherapy in early breast cancer. The repertoire was sequenced with immunoSEQ multiplex PCR; TCRdb's copy has only in-frame clones and lacks some. In the table there are about 23,000 clones, roughly 95% of which are singletons. The treatment here: preoperative locoregional IRX-2 cytokine immunotherapy. The sample consisted of tumor tissue, taken after IRX-2 immunotherapy. The receptors shown here come from a human donor with breast cancer.

This clone was detected only once. The CDR3 spells CASNADSQEGEKLFF. CDR3 bases: TGTGCCAGCAACGCGGACAGCCAGGAGGGGGAAAAACTGTTTTTT. The chain couples TRBV9 to TRBJ1-4; the D gene is possibly TRBD1 (6 bases). Trimming stripped 6 bases from V and 8 bases from J, with 20 bases between. Germline values: CDR1 SGDLS, CDR2 YYNGEE. The CDR3 loop spans 15 amino acids.

The chain employs TRBV27 and TRBJ2-7; 10 nucleotides agree with TRBD1. V gave up 0 bases and J gave up 5 bases; unmatched junction bases: 7. From germline, CDR1 is MNHEY and CDR2 SMNVEV (reference sequence). The CDR3 is made up of 16 amino acids. CDR3 coding DNA: TGTGCCAGCAGTTTATCCCCGGGACAGGGGATCAACGAGCAGTACTTC. Protein: CASSLSPGQGINEQYF.

The gene calls are TRBV7-3 and TRBJ2-1; D unresolved. The germline V and J ends were trimmed by 3 bases and 0 bases, with 9 bases remaining between them. From germline, CDR1 is SGHTA and CDR2 FQGTGA. The CDR3 spans 15 residues. CDR3 bases: TGTGCCAGCAGCTTGGGCGCCAGCTCCTACAATGAGCAGTTCTTC. This sequence encodes CASSLGASSYNEQFF.

The chain joins TRBV4-1 to TRBJ2-1, with a possible D match to TRBD2 (5 bases). This CDR3 region has 16 residues. The V and J ends lost 0 bases and 2 bases respectively, with 11 bases between them. Germline CDR1 MGHRA, CDR2 YSYEKL. DNA for the CDR3: TGCGCCAGCAGCCAAGAGATCAGCGGCACCTACAATGAGCAGTTCTTC. Residues: CASSQEISGTYNEQFF.

The rearrangement links TRBV7-9 to TRBJ2-2; D remains ambiguous. Germline V lookup: CDR1 SEHNR, CDR2 FQNEAQ (reference sequence). The CDR3 spans 12 residues. V lost 6 bases, J lost 1 base, and 3 bases lay in between. The chain's CDR3 is CASSGNTGELFF. The CDR3 DNA is TGTGCCAGCAGTGGGAACACCGGGGAGCTGTTTTTT.

The rearrangement links TRBV28 to TRBJ1-2, with a weak D call TRBD1 (6 bases). Trimming stripped 3 bases from V and 2 bases from J, with 7 bases between. Germline CDR1 is MDHEN and CDR2 is SYDVKM. The CDR3 contains 13 residues. CDR3 DNA sequence: TGTGCCAGCAGTTTCGACAGGAACTATGGCTACACCTTC. It codes for CASSFDRNYGYTF.

This clone showed up just a few times. CDR3 coding DNA: TGTGCCAGCTCTACTTGGATTAGCAGCACTAGCACAGATACGCAGTATTTT. Protein: CASSTWISSTSTDTQYF. The gene calls are TRBV5-6 and TRBJ2-3, with D hard to call. This CDR3 has 17 amino acids. V lost 7 bases, J lost 0 bases, and 21 bases lay in between. In germline, CDR1 is SGHDT, CDR2 YYEEEE.

The rearrangement uses TRBV6-5 and TRBJ2-7; D is perhaps TRBD2 (5 bases). V was pared by 5 bases and J by 2 bases, with 7 bases between. This CDR3 is 12 amino acids long. The germline V gene has CDR1 MNHEY and CDR2 SVGAGI. In nucleotides, the CDR3 is TGTGCCAGCAGTCGGGGAACCTACGAGCAGTACTTC. As protein: CASSRGTYEQYF.

J is TRBJ2-7 and V is TRBV29-1; TRBD2 matches at 11 bases. Germline V gene lookup returns CDR1 SQVTM and CDR2 ANQGSEA. J was trimmed by 4 bases and V by 4 bases; bases with no gene match: 3. The length of the CDR3 is 13 residues. Here the CDR3 reads CSVGSSGRYEQYF. In nucleotides, the CDR3 is TGCAGCGTTGGGTCTAGCGGGAGGTACGAGCAGTACTTC.

The rearrangement joins TRBV27 to TRBJ2-1, with 7 bases that match TRBD2. The CDR3 is 12 amino acids. V lost 9 bases, J lost 6 bases, and 5 bases stayed unmatched. Germline assignment: CDR1 MNHEY and CDR2 SMNVEV (reference sequence). In DNA, the CDR3 is TGTGCCAGACCGATAGCGGGCAATGAGCAGTTCTTC. This encodes CARPIAGNEQFF.

V gene TRBV27 combines with J gene TRBJ1-1; D perhaps matches TRBD1 (6 bases). This CDR3 is 17 amino acids long. Germline CDR1 MNHEY, CDR2 SMNVEV (reference sequence). Trimming cost V 5 bases and J 0 bases, with 19 bases left between them. CDR3 sequence reads: CASSLSGVTTMNTEAFF. DNA of the CDR3: TGTGCCAGCAGTCTGTCAGGGGTCACTACCATGAACACTGAAGCTTTCTTT.

This rearrangement joins TRBV27 to TRBJ2-5; D is uncertain. The germline V and J ends were trimmed by 6 bases and 5 bases, with 13 bases remaining between them. The CDR3 runs to 13 residues. CDR1 and CDR2 (germline): MNHEY, SMNVEV (reference sequence). The CDR3 spells CASSRTRQETQYF. CDR3 in DNA: TGTGCCAGCAGCCGAACACGGCAGGAGACCCAGTACTTC.

This clone was seen only once. The chain uses TRBV2 and TRBJ2-7, with a weak D call TRBD1 (6 bases). Trimming took off 7 bases at V and 6 bases at J, with 13 bases between the two ends. This CDR3 has 12 amino acids. The germline CDR1 and CDR2 sequences are SNHLY and FYNNEI. This CDR3 is CASTPDRTEQYF. DNA of the CDR3: TGTGCCAGCACTCCTGACAGGACCGAGCAGTACTTC.